Listed below are T cell receptor beta chains from one sample, sequenced in a study of cytomegalovirus exposure and HLA in healthy donors. The protocol was immunoSEQ multiplex PCR, while the TCRdb copy is restricted to in-frame clones and leaves out a portion. The sample yields about 120,000 clones, roughly 71% seen once. The sample was PBMCs. These receptors originate from a woman between 40 and 55 years old in good health and CMV-seropositive. The CDR3 runs from the conserved cysteine through the conserved F or W. A D gene is named only where the DNA matches it firmly. A row's size may be missing; if present it is once, few, many or a size class.

>TRBD1|TRBV28|TRBJ2-2|.
CASSFSLGTDAGELFF
TGTGCCAGCAGTTTTTCTCTCGGGACAGACGCCGGGGAGCTGTTTTTT
>TRBD2|TRBV7-9|TRBJ2-1|.
CASSLVAGLAGLEQFF
TGTGCCAGCAGCTTAGTGGCCGGACTAGCGGGACTTGAGCAGTTCTTC
>TRBD2|TRBV2|TRBJ2-2|.
CASSEIAGVNGELFF
TGTGCCAGCAGTGAAATTGCGGGAGTGAACGGGGAGCTGTTTTTT
>.|TRBV30|TRBJ1-5|.
CAWRVGSNQPQHF
TGTGCCTGGAGAGTGGGCTCAAATCAGCCCCAGCATTTT
>.|TRBV14|TRBJ1-1|.
CASSQRPASNMNTEAFF
TGTGCCAGCAGCCAGAGGCCAGCGTCTAATATGAACACTGAAGCTTTCTTT
>TRBD2|TRBV7-3|TRBJ2-2|.
CASSLAGGYTGELFF
TGTGCCAGCAGCCTAGCGGGAGGGTATACCGGGGAGCTGTTTTTT
>.|TRBV30|TRBJ1-1|.
CAWNPQMNTEAFF
TGTGCCTGGAACCCGCAGATGAACACTGAAGCTTTCTTT
>TRBD2|TRBV7-8|TRBJ2-5|.
CASSLRGGRPETQYF
TGTGCCAGCAGCTTAAGGGGCGGGAGGCCAGAGACCCAGTACTTC
>TRBD1|TRBV5-8|TRBJ2-5|.
CASSFDRVRVQETQYF
TGTGCCAGCAGCTTCGACAGGGTCAGGGTCCAAGAGACCCAGTACTTC
>TRBD1|TRBV5-1|TRBJ2-2|few
CASSFSRTGGNTGELFF
TGCGCCAGCAGCTTTTCCCGGACAGGGGGCAACACCGGGGAGCTGTTTTTT
>.|TRBV4-3|TRBJ2-1|once
CASSQDPRVSYNEQFF
TGCGCCAGCAGCCAAGATCCCCGGGTTTCCTACAATGAGCAGTTCTTC
>TRBD1|TRBV5-6|TRBJ2-7|.
CASSSTGGFWGQYF
TGTGCCAGCAGCTCGACAGGGGGCTTTTGGGGGCAGTACTTC
>TRBD1|TRBV19|TRBJ1-1|few
CASSRTTGGGNTEAFF
TGTGCCAGTAGTAGGACGACAGGGGGAGGGAACACTGAAGCTTTCTTT
>.|TRBV11-3|TRBJ2-2|.
CASSLTQGNTGELFF
TGTGCCAGCAGCTTGACACAGGGAAACACCGGGGAGCTGTTTTTT
>.|TRBV7-6|TRBJ1-6|.
CASSSWTVPRNNSPLHF
TGTGCCAGCAGCTCCTGGACAGTACCAAGAAATAATTCACCCCTCCACTTT
>.|TRBV4-1|TRBJ1-2|.
CASSQVEGTRDTF
TGCGCCAGCAGCCAAGTAGAGGGCACGCGGGACACCTTC
>.|TRBV25-1|TRBJ2-7|.
CASSEYVQNYEQYF
TGTGCCAGCAGTGAATATGTACAGAACTACGAGCAGTACTTC
>TRBD1|TRBV11-3|TRBJ2-3|.
CASSPSTGGANTQYF
TGTGCCAGCAGCCCTTCGACAGGGGGCGCGAATACGCAGTATTTT
>.|TRBV7-7|TRBJ1-1|few
CASSLGANTEAFF
TGTGCCAGCAGCTTAGGGGCGAACACTGAAGCTTTCTTT
>.|TRBV28|TRBJ1-1|few
CASSALRQNEEAFF
TGTGCCAGCTCCGCGCTCCGACAGAATGAGGAAGCTTTCTTT
>.|TRBV7-8|TRBJ1-4|.
CASSLVREKLFF
TGTGCCAGCAGCTTAGTGAGGGAAAAACTGTTTTTT
>.|TRBV10-3|TRBJ1-1|.
CAISGHRDTEAFF
TGTGCCATCAGTGGCCACAGGGACACTGAAGCTTTCTTT
>.|TRBV5-4|TRBJ2-6|.
CASSASVLASSGANVLTF
TGTGCCAGCAGCGCCTCCGTCCTGGCTTCCTCCGGGGCCAACGTCCTGACTTTC
>.|TRBV29-1|TRBJ1-4|few
CSAGFRGEKLFF
TGCAGCGCGGGATTCCGAGGGGAAAAACTGTTTTTT
>TRBD2|TRBV7-2|TRBJ2-3|.
CASRSLAGSTDTQYF
TGTGCCAGCAGATCCCTAGCGGGCAGCACAGATACGCAGTATTTT
>TRBD2|TRBV19|TRBJ2-5|.
CASSPWGGIQETQYF
TGTGCCAGTAGCCCTTGGGGGGGTATCCAAGAGACCCAGTACTTC
>.|TRBV28|TRBJ2-5|.
CASSLGSAGEQETQYF
TGTGCCAGCAGTTTAGGGTCAGCAGGGGAACAAGAGACCCAGTACTTC
>.|TRBV5-1|TRBJ2-1|.
CASTQGYNEQFF
TGCGCCAGCACACAGGGTTACAATGAGCAGTTCTTC
>TRBD1|TRBV9|TRBJ1-1|.
CASSPGTGGRDYGAFF
TGTGCCAGCAGCCCGGGGACAGGGGGAAGAGACTATGGAGCTTTCTTT
>TRBD1|TRBV5-1|TRBJ1-4|.
CASSSQGATNEKLFF
TGCGCCAGCAGCAGTCAGGGGGCCACTAATGAAAAACTGTTTTTT
>TRBD1|TRBV10-3|TRBJ1-5|.
CAISDVQGGTEPQHF
TGTGCCATCAGCGACGTACAGGGGGGCACAGAGCCCCAGCATTTT
>.|TRBV2|TRBJ1-2|few
CASSLTGPNYGYTF
TGTGCCAGCAGCCTGACAGGACCAAACTATGGCTACACCTTC
>TRBD1|TRBV7-9|TRBJ1-2|.
CASSPDRGWNYGYTF
TGTGCCAGCAGCCCTGACAGGGGGTGGAACTATGGCTACACCTTC
>.|TRBV25-1|TRBJ1-4|.
CASSEAGSGEKLFF
TGTGCCAGCAGTGAAGCAGGGTCAGGGGAAAAACTGTTTTTT
>.|TRBV5-8|TRBJ2-3|few
CASSLRGGETDTQYF
TGTGCCAGCAGCTTAAGAGGGGGGGAGACAGATACGCAGTATTTT